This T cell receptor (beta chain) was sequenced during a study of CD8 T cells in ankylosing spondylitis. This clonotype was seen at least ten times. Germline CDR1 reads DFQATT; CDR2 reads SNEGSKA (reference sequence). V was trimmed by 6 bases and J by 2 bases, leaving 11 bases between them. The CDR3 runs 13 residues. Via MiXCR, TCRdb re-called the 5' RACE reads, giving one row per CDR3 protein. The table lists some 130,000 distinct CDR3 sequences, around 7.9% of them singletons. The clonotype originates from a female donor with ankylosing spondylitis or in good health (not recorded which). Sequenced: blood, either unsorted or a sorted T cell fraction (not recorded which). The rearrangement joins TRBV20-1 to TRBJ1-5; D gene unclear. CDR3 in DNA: TGCAGTGCCCGAGGAGGGCGCAATCAGCCCCAGCATTTT. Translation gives CSARGGRNQPQHF.